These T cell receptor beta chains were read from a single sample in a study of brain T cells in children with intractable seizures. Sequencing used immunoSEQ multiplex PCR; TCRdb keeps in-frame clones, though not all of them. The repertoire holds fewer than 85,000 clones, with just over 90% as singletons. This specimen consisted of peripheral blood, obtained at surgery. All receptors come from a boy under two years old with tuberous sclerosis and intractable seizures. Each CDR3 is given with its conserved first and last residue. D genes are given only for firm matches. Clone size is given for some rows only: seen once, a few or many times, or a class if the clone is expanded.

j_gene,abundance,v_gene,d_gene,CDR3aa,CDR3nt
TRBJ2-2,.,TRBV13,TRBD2,CASSLWHGGLAGETGELFF,TGTGCCAGCAGCTTATGGCACGGGGGACTAGCGGGAGAAACCGGGGAGCTGTTTTTT
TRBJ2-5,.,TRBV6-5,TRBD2,CASSQPSGRSETQYF,TGTGCCAGCAGCCAGCCTAGCGGGAGGTCCGAGACCCAGTACTTC
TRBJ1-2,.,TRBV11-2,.,CASSHADYGYTF,TGTGCCAGCAGCCACGCAGACTATGGCTACACCTTC
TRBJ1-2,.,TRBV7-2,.,CASRQSTGHGYTF,TGTGCCAGCAGGCAAAGTACAGGGCATGGCTACACCTTC
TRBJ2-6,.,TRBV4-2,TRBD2,CASSQDRTSRGSGANVLTF,TGTGCCAGCAGCCAAGATCGGACTAGTCGCGGTTCTGGGGCCAACGTCCTGACTTTC
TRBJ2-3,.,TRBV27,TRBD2,CASSPLAGGILDTQYF,TGTGCCAGCAGTCCACTAGCGGGAGGGATATTAGATACGCAGTATTTT
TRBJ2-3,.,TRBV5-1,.,CASSLGGTEVGTDTQYF,TGCGCCAGCAGCTTGGGCGGGACTGAAGTGGGCACAGATACGCAGTATTTT
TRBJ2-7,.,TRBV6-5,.,CASSYFGGSSYEQYF,TGTGCCAGCAGTTACTTCGGGGGCAGCTCCTACGAGCAGTACTTC
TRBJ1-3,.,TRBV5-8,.,CASSLGGSSGNTIYF,TGTGCCAGCAGCTTGGGAGGGAGTTCTGGAAACACCATATATTTT
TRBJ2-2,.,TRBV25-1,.,CASSVGAGELFF,TGTGCCAGCAGTGTTGGGGCCGGGGAGCTGTTTTTT
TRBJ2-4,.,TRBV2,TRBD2,CASHRARAGGNIQYF,TGTGCCAGCCACCGAGCCCGAGCGGGGGGTAACATTCAGTACTTC
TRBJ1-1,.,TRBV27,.,CASSKTANTEAFF,TGTGCCAGCAGCAAAACGGCGAACACTGAAGCTTTCTTT
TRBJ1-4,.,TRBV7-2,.,CASSLVSEKLFF,TGTGCCAGCAGCTTAGTTAGTGAGAAACTGTTTTTT
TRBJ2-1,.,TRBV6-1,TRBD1,CASSESGGPYNEQFF,TGTGCCAGCAGTGAATCAGGGGGCCCCTACAATGAGCAGTTCTTC
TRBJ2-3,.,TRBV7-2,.,CASSLWRSRTDTQYF,TGTGCCAGCAGCTTATGGCGGAGTCGGACAGATACGCAGTATTTT
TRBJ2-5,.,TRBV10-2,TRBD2,CASSRTSGKETQYF,TGCGCCAGCTCTCGGACTAGCGGCAAAGAGACCCAGTACTTC
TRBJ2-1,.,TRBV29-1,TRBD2,CSVEAPGTSYNEQFF,TGCAGCGTTGAAGCCCCCGGGACTAGCTACAATGAGCAGTTCTTC
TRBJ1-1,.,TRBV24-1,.,CATSEFRVRQDPMNTEAFF,TGTGCCACCAGTGAGTTTAGGGTCCGCCAAGACCCGATGAACACTGAAGCTTTCTTT
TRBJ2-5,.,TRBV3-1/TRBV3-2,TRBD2,CASSQEEAGGPFTWETQYF,TGTGCCAGCAGCCAAGAAGAAGCGGGGGGGCCTTTTACGTGGGAGACCCAGTACTTC
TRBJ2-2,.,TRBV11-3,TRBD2,CASSHGERGSTGELFF,TGTGCCAGCAGCCACGGTGAGCGGGGAAGCACCGGGGAGCTGTTTTTT
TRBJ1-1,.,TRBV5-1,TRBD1,CASSGTGVVTEAFF,TGCGCCAGCAGCGGAACAGGGGTAGTGACTGAAGCTTTCTTT
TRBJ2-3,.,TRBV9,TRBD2,CASSIGTSFSLDTQYF,TGTGCCAGCAGCATTGGGACTAGTTTCAGTTTAGATACGCAGTATTTT
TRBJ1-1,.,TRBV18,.,CASSPFKRNTEAFF,TGTGCCAGCTCACCATTTAAGAGGAACACTGAAGCTTTCTTT
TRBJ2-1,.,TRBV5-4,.,CASSTDPFGYNEQFF,TGTGCCAGCAGCACCGATCCGTTCGGCTACAATGAGCAGTTCTTC
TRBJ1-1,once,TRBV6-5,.,CASSYGVMNTEAFF,TGTGCCAGCAGTTACGGGGTCATGAACACTGAAGCTTTCTTT
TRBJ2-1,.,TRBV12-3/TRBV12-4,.,CASSSYNEQFF,TGTGCCAGCAGTTCTTACAATGAGCAGTTCTTC
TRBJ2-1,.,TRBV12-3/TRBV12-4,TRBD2,CASSGGDEQFF,TGTGCCAGCAGCGGGGGGGATGAGCAGTTCTTC
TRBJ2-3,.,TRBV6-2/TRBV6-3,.,CASSYHDGNTQYF,TGTGCCAGCAGTTACCATGATGGGAATACGCAGTATTTT
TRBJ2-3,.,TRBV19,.,CASSIGPRVDVDTQYF,TGTGCCAGTAGTATAGGTCCTAGGGTGGATGTAGATACGCAGTATTTT